The 22 T cell receptor beta chains presented below share a single source sample, sequenced in a study of cytomegalovirus exposure and HLA in healthy donors. The primer mix had 60 Vbeta and 13 Jbeta primers. Generated by immunoSEQ multiplex PCR, the TCRdb table keeps only in-frame clones and is missing some. Here the sample spans 75,000 to 80,000 clones, around two thirds being singletons. The specimen was PBMCs. These receptors all stem from a man aged 55 to 70 in good health and CMV-seropositive.

This chain connects TRBV9 to TRBJ2-2; the match to TRBD1 covers 9 bases. The CDR3 loop spans 18 amino acids. Per the germline V gene, CDR1 is SGDLS and CDR2 is YYNGEE. J was trimmed by 3 bases and V by 2 bases; bases with no gene match: 11. CDR3 region: CASSVGGQGTMDTGELFF. In nucleotides, the CDR3 is TGTGCCAGCAGCGTGGGCGGACAGGGGACGATGGACACCGGGGAGCTGTTTTTT.

This clone was observed a handful of times. V is TRBV19 and J is TRBJ2-7, with a weak D call TRBD2 (5 bases). Germline CDR1 and CDR2: LNHDA and SQIVND (reference sequence). The CDR3 spans 17 residues. V shed 1 base and J shed 3 bases, with 19 bases lying between them. CDR3 sequence: CASSIVPLALGVYEQYF. CDR3 bases: TGTGCCAGTAGTATAGTGCCTCTGGCTTTGGGAGTCTACGAGCAGTACTTC.

This clone was seen only a few times. The CDR3 region is CASSRTRTGELFF. CDR3 DNA: TGTGCCAGCAGCAGAACTAGGACCGGGGAGCTGTTTTTT. The chain uses TRBV7-2 and TRBJ2-2; D may be TRBD2 (5 bases). Germline V CDR1 and CDR2: SGHTA, FQGNSA. V lost 5 bases to trimming and J lost 5 bases, with 9 bases between them. The CDR3 totals 13 residues.

This chain connects TRBV5-1 to TRBJ2-7; D is unclear. The CDR3 is 11 residues long. In germline, CDR1 is SGHRS, CDR2 YFSETQ. The V end lost 4 bases, the J end lost 6 bases, and 8 bases lay between the germline ends. The chain's CDR3 is CASSEAAEQYF. In nucleotides, the CDR3 is TGCGCCAGCAGCGAGGCAGCCGAGCAGTACTTC.

V gene TRBV30 combines with J gene TRBJ2-5; TRBD2 matches 7 bases. The length of the CDR3 is 14 residues. V dropped 5 bases and J dropped 4; count of bases not matched to a gene: 10. The germline V gene encodes CDR1 GTSNPN and CDR2 SVGIG (reference sequence). As DNA, the CDR3 is TGTGCCTGGGACGTGAGGGGCGGGGGAGAGACCCAGTACTTC. It is translated as CAWDVRGGGETQYF.

The V gene is TRBV6-5, the J gene TRBJ1-5; 9 positions agree with TRBD1. CDR1 and CDR2 (germline): MNHEY, SVGAGI. The CDR3 extends over 14 amino acids. The junction had 5 bases not matched to a gene; V was cut back by 4 bases and J by 7 bases. The DNA of the CDR3 is TGTGCCAGCAGTTTAGGGACAGGGAAACAGCCCCAGCATTTT. Protein sequence: CASSLGTGKQPQHF.

The J gene is TRBJ1-2, the V gene TRBV5-4, with 9 positions matching TRBD1. This CDR3 comprises 17 residues. The V segment lost 5 bases and the J segment 4 bases; nucleotides outside the gene matches: 15. CDR1 is SGHNT, CDR2 YYREEE, per germline (reference sequence). CDR3 sequence (DNA): TGTGCCAGCAGAAACCGACAGGGGGGGGAAAGGGTCTATGGCTACACCTTC. As protein: CASRNRQGGERVYGYTF.

This clone was found a few times. The rearrangement uses TRBV6-7 and TRBJ2-3, with 8 bases matching TRBD2. TRBV6-7 is an ORF, and what it does is uncertain. CDR3 length: 16 amino acids. J lost 4 bases, V lost 0 bases, and 6 bases had no gene match. The CDR3 spells CASSYSSGRGADTQYF. In nucleotides, the CDR3 is TGTGCCAGCAGTTACTCGAGCGGGAGAGGGGCAGATACGCAGTATTTT.

J is TRBJ2-2 and V is TRBV29-1; no reliable D call. Germline V gene data show CDR1 as SQVTM and CDR2 as ANQGSEA. This CDR3 region has 15 residues. With 7 bases removed from V and 3 bases from J, the gap between germline ends came to 18 bases. The CDR3 loop is CSALKTSPHTGELFF. CDR3 nucleotides: TGCAGCGCCCTAAAGACAAGCCCGCACACCGGGGAGCTGTTTTTT.

The gene calls are TRBV6-1 and TRBJ2-1; 8 nucleotides agree with TRBD2. The germline CDR1 and CDR2 sequences are MNHNS and SASEGT. This CDR3 has 16 amino acids. The V segment lost 0 bases and the J segment 9 bases; nucleotides outside the gene matches: 10. CDR3 amino acids: CASSEAAGGLRGEQFF. The CDR3 nucleotides read TGTGCCAGCAGTGAAGCGGCGGGAGGCCTTCGGGGTGAGCAGTTCTTC.

This clone was seen more than once but under ten times. The genes are TRBV6-6 and TRBJ1-1; possible D gene TRBD1, 5 bases. The germline CDR1 and CDR2 sequences are MNHNY and SVGAGI (reference sequence). CDR3 length: 14 residues. Trimming took off 7 bases at V and 4 bases at J, with 16 bases between the two ends. CDR3 amino acids: CASMLGGGSTEAFF. CDR3 bases: TGTGCCAGCATGCTCGGGGGAGGGAGCACTGAAGCTTTCTTT.

The chain carries TRBV4-3 and TRBJ2-1; 7 positions match TRBD1. Trimming cost V 4 bases and J 4 bases; bases outside gene matches: 7. The CDR3 contains 15 residues. The V gene's germline CDR1 is LGHNA and CDR2 YSLEER. The CDR3 sequence: CASSLQTGLYNEQFF. CDR3 DNA: TGCGCCAGCAGCCTTCAGACAGGGCTATACAATGAGCAGTTCTTC.

The chain recombines TRBV30 with TRBJ1-2, with 7 bases lining up with TRBD1. From germline, CDR1 is GTSNPN and CDR2 SVGIG (reference sequence). The CDR3 sequence is 13 residues long. J gave up 7 bases and V 3 bases, and 8 bases lay outside the gene matches. Here the CDR3 reads CAWSDRVTSGYTF. The CDR3 region has the DNA TGTGCCTGGAGCGACAGGGTAACCTCTGGCTACACCTTC.

The genes are TRBV5-6 and TRBJ2-7; D not resolved. Trimming cost V 3 bases and J 6 bases, with 7 bases left between them. This CDR3 region has 11 residues. Germline values: CDR1 SGHDT, CDR2 YYEEEE. DNA for the CDR3: TGTGCCAGCAGCTCAACTTGCGAGCAGTACTTC. Its translation: CASSSTCEQYF.

The chain couples TRBV7-4 to TRBJ1-5; D ambiguous. The V end was cut by 1 base, the J end by 3 bases, with 13 bases between. CDR3 length: 16 residues. The germline gives CDR1 SGHVT, CDR2 SQSDAQ. The CDR3 DNA reads as TGTGCCAGCAGCTTAGATTGGGCCCCATACAATCAGCCCCAGCATTTT. As protein: CASSLDWAPYNQPQHF. Variable domain in full (rest from reference TRBV7-4 and TRBJ1-5): GAGVSQSPRYKVAKRGRDVALRCDSISGHVTLYWYRQTLGQGSEVLTYSQSDAQRDKSGRPSGRFSAERPERSVSTLKIQRTEQGDSAVYLCASSLDWAPYNQPQHFGDGTRLSIL.

The J gene is TRBJ1-3, the V gene TRBV5-1; D not certain. With 6 bases removed from V and 1 base from J, the gap between germline ends came to 11 bases. Germline values: CDR1 SGHRS, CDR2 YFSETQ. CDR3 size: 14 residues. CDR3 nucleotides: TGCGCCAGCAATTCAGGCCCGTCTGGAAACACCATATATTTT. Translated: CASNSGPSGNTIYF.

Here the CDR3 reads CASSHTIQGATYEQYF. DNA for the CDR3: TGTGCCAGCAGTCACACCATACAGGGGGCGACCTACGAGCAGTACTTC. The J gene is TRBJ2-7, the V gene TRBV27, with 9 positions matching TRBD1. The CDR3 length is 16 residues. V was pared by 5 bases and J by 2 bases, with 10 bases of the junction left unmatched. Looked up from germline, CDR1 is MNHEY and CDR2 is SMNVEV (reference sequence).

The chain uses TRBV29-1 and TRBJ2-5; no clear D gene. Germline CDR1 is SQVTM and CDR2 is ANQGSEA. The CDR3 totals 16 residues. Trimming left V 0 bases short and J 0 bases short, with 14 bases between. The CDR3, as DNA: TGCAGCGTTGAAGATCTGAATTTAGAGTACCAAGAGACCCAGTACTTC. Its translation is CSVEDLNLEYQETQYF.

This clone was recorded only once. The chain uses TRBV9 and TRBJ2-3, with D possibly matching TRBD2 (5 bases). The CDR3 has 14 amino acids. Germline V gene data show CDR1 as SGDLS and CDR2 as YYNGEE. V was trimmed by 7 bases and J by 1 base, leaving 13 bases between them. CDR3 region: CASGSFSGTDTQYF. The DNA of the CDR3 is TGTGCCAGCGGCTCTTTTAGCGGCACAGATACGCAGTATTTT.

This clone has just a few counts. Other DNA variants within this sample encode the same CDR3. This chain joins TRBV30 and TRBJ1-2, with D tentatively TRBD1 (6 bases). Trimming removed 0 bases from V and 5 bases from J, with 7 bases in between. The length of the CDR3 is 12 residues. The germline CDR1 and CDR2 sequences are GTSNPN and SVGIG (reference sequence). DNA for the CDR3: TGTGCCTGGAGTGTAGGGGGTTATGGCTACACCTTC. The encoded protein is CAWSVGGYGYTF. Together with reference TRBV30 and TRBJ1-2, the CDR3 gives the full variable domain: SQTIHQWPATLVQPVGSPLSLECTVEGTSNPNLYWYRQAAGRGLQLLFYSVGIGQISSEVPQNLSASRPQDRQFILSSKKLLLSDSGFYLCAWSVGGYGYTFGSGTRLTVV.

This clone has more than one count but fewer than ten. V gene TRBV19 combines with J gene TRBJ2-2, with D possibly matching TRBD1 (6 bases). The CDR3 consists of 16 residues. V was trimmed by 5 bases and J by 1 base, leaving 14 bases between them. Per the germline V gene, CDR1 is LNHDA and CDR2 is SQIVND (reference sequence). CDR3 region: CASSPVGTLNTGELFF. The DNA for the CDR3 is TGTGCCAGTAGTCCCGTTGGGACACTGAACACCGGGGAGCTGTTTTTT.

This clone was seen once. The chain has TRBV9 and TRBJ2-1; TRBD2 aligns across 14 bases. Unmatched junction bases numbered 10, after V lost 3 bases and J lost 14 bases. This CDR3 comprises 15 residues. Germline-derived CDR1 and CDR2 are SGDLS and YYNGEE. CDR3 in amino acids: CASSAGLAGVTGEFF. The DNA for the CDR3 is TGTGCCAGCAGCGCGGGACTAGCGGGAGTGACGGGAGAGTTCTTC. Full variable domain (remainder filled in from reference TRBV9 and TRBJ2-1): DSGVTQTPKHLITATGQRVTLRCSPRSGDLSVYWYQQSLDQGLQFLIQYYNGEERAKGNILERFSAQQFPDLHSELNLSSLELGDSALYFCASSAGLAGVTGEFFGPGTRLTVL.